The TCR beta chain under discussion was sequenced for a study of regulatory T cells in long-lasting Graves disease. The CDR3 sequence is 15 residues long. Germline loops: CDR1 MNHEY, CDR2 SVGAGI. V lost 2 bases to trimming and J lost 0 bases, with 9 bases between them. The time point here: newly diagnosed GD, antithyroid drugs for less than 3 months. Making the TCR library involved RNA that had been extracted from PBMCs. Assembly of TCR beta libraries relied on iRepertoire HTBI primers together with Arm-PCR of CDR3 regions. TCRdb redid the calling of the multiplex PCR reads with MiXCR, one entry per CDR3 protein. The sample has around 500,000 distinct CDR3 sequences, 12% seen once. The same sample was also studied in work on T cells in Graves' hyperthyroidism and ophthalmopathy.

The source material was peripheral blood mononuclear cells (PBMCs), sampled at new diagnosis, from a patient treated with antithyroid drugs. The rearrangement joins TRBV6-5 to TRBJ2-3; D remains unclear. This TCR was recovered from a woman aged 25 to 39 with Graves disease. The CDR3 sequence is CASSYGGTSTDTQYF. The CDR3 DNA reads TGTGCCAGCAGTTACGGCGGAACTAGCACAGATACGCAGTATTTT.